Listed below are T cell receptor beta chains from one sample, sequenced in a study of T-cell reconstitution after alpha-beta-depleted transplantation in children. TCRdb re-called the PCR reads through MiXCR, storing one row per CDR3 protein. This sample carries around 490,000 distinct CDR3 sequences, approximately 10% of them seen once, and the ten largest clones take approximately 14%. The material was PBMCs, mostly from graft donor cells, obtained 180 days after TCRalphabeta/CD19-depleted stem cell transplant. These receptors came from a female patient between 2 and 10 years old who had a stem cell transplant for aplastic anemia, so the T cells may come from the graft donor. CDR3s include the opening cysteine and the closing phenylalanine or tryptophan.

TRBJ2-1,TRBV5-6,CASSPPYLEFNEQFF
TRBJ2-2,TRBV7-6,CASSSRQGWAGELFF
TRBJ2-1,TRBV9,CASSPVSGTGNEQFF
TRBJ1-6,TRBV28,CASSTLPGSGQGSPLHF
TRBJ1-2,TRBV7-9,CASSLSTVGYGYTF
TRBJ2-2,TRBV28,CASSLSRGLAGGPGGELFF
TRBJ2-2,TRBV21-1,CASPIPKSNTGELFF
TRBJ2-7,TRBV20-1,CSAPRAGTANYEQYF
TRBJ2-4,TRBV4-3,CASSPTGSRAKNIQYF
TRBJ2-7,TRBV7-3,CASSVTSGGANEQYF
TRBJ1-1,TRBV7-3,CASSFRGGDTEAFF
TRBJ2-4,TRBV29-1,CSVDAGTAKNIQYF
TRBJ1-1,TRBV21-1,CGTWEEAFF
TRBJ2-7,TRBV25-1,CASSEYRGGDEQYF
TRBJ2-3,TRBV7-9,CASSSARAAGSPDTQYF
TRBJ2-3,TRBV3-1,CASSQIGGLAGVGTDTQYF
TRBJ2-6,TRBV11-2,CASSPPVGAGGTSGANVLTF
TRBJ2-1,TRBV19,CASSLIRDLYNEQFF
TRBJ1-5,TRBV7-8,CASSTSGNQPQHF
TRBJ2-5,TRBV12-3/TRBV12-4,CASRSSGNLQETQYF
TRBJ2-7,TRBV28,CASSSRGHEQYF
TRBJ1-2,TRBV27,CASSPRQGADHGYTF
TRBJ2-7,TRBV3-1,CASSQRAGALSYEQYF
TRBJ2-2,TRBV11-2,CASSVTQDRGELFF
TRBJ2-4,TRBV3-1,CASSQWQGQENIQYF
TRBJ2-2,TRBV4-3,CASSQRAGESGELFF
TRBJ2-3,TRBV20-1,CSARVPGHTDTQYF
TRBJ2-1,TRBV7-9,CASRQRGPSGSYNEQFF
TRBJ1-5,TRBV11-2,CASSFYGPLGASNQPQHF
TRBJ1-1,TRBV15,CATSRERLGRTEAFF
TRBJ2-3,TRBV20-1,CSAPGLAADTQYF
TRBJ2-1,TRBV20-1,CSAGGLAGSRSLREPQFF
TRBJ2-1,TRBV14,CASSQTSGASSYNEQFF
TRBJ1-5,TRBV6-2/TRBV6-3,CASALLDDRVGQPQHF
TRBJ1-5,TRBV7-8,CASNPGQGLNQPQHF
TRBJ2-2,TRBV4-3,CASSHPQGRDTGELFF